The 24 T cell receptor beta chains below were found in one sample sequenced in a study of blood T cell repertoires in COVID-19. Only in-frame clones appear in the TCRdb table, and some are missing; sequencing was by immunoSEQ multiplex PCR. This repertoire shows hundreds of thousands of clones, more than 70% found once; its top ten account for 0.95% to 1.5%. The sample comprised peripheral blood. These receptors originate from a man between 35 and 55 years old with acute or convalescent COVID-19.

The chain joins TRBV5-4 to TRBJ1-2; D call uncertain. V was clipped by 0 bases and J by 4 bases, with 7 bases between them. CDR1 and CDR2 from the germline V gene are SGHNT and YYREEE (reference sequence). This CDR3 has 13 residues. DNA for the CDR3: TGTGCCAGCAGCTTGGAGGACTTCTATGGCTACACCTTC. Amino acid sequence: CASSLEDFYGYTF.

The chain uses TRBV5-1 and TRBJ1-4; 9 bases agree with TRBD1. Germline CDR1 reads SGHRS; CDR2 reads YFSETQ. This CDR3 has 13 amino acids. V was clipped by 7 bases and J by 5 bases; unmatched bases: 3. The CDR3 loop reads CASRQGGNEKLFF. The CDR3 DNA reads as TGCGCCAGCCGACAGGGGGGAAATGAAAAACTGTTTTTT. Drawing the rest from reference TRBV5-1 and TRBJ1-4, the complete variable domain is KAGVTQTPRYLIKTRGQQVTLSCSPISGHRSVSWYQQTPGQGLQFLFEYFSETQRNKGNFPGRFSGRQFSNSRSEMNVSTLELGDSALYLCASRQGGNEKLFFGSGTQLSVL.

The gene calls are TRBV5-6 and TRBJ1-5, with D possibly matching TRBD1 (5 bases). CDR1 and CDR2 from the germline V gene are SGHDT and YYEEEE. This CDR3 has 16 amino acids. V lost 0 bases, J lost 5 bases, and 15 bases lay in between. The DNA for the CDR3 is TGTGCCAGCAGCTTGGGGGGACTTAGGAGCGATCAGCCCCAGCATTTT. Protein sequence: CASSLGGLRSDQPQHF.

The rearrangement links TRBV2 to TRBJ1-2; TRBD1 matches 7 bases. The V gene's germline CDR1 is SNHLY and CDR2 FYNNEI. The CDR3 sequence is 14 residues long. The J segment lost 2 bases and the V segment lost 7 bases, leaving 7 bases of the junction unmatched. This CDR3 is CASTEQGINYGYTF. The CDR3 coding sequence is TGTGCCAGCACGGAACAGGGGATCAACTATGGCTACACCTTC.

The chain is built from TRBV24-1 and TRBJ1-5; D unresolved. Germline V gene sequence: CDR1 KGHDR, CDR2 SFDVKD. Trimming stripped 0 bases from V and 5 bases from J, with 7 bases between. The CDR3 runs to 14 residues. The CDR3, as DNA: TGTGCCACCAGTGATTTGGACACTTATCAGCCCCAGCATTTT. It is translated as CATSDLDTYQPQHF.

The J gene is TRBJ2-7, the V gene TRBV28, with a tentative D call TRBD1 (6 bases). CDR1 MDHEN and CDR2 SYDVKM come from the germline V gene. V was clipped by 6 bases and J by 6 bases, with 9 bases between them. CDR3 length equals 11 residues. CDR3 nucleotide sequence: TGTGCCAGCAGCCTCAGGGGCGAGCAGTACTTC. This gives the protein CASSLRGEQYF.

The rearrangement joins TRBV2 to TRBJ1-1; D not certain. With 3 bases removed from V and 4 bases from J, the gap between germline ends came to 9 bases. This CDR3 is built from 13 residues. Germline V lookup: CDR1 SNHLY, CDR2 FYNNEI. This chain's CDR3 is CASSEEQLTEAFF. The CDR3 nucleotides are TGTGCCAGCAGTGAGGAACAGCTCACTGAAGCTTTCTTT.

The chain joins TRBV25-1 to TRBJ1-1, with TRBD1 as a possible D gene (6 bases). Trimming pared 6 bases from V and 1 base from J, leaving 15 bases between. There are 15 residues in the CDR3. Germline V CDR1 and CDR2: MGHDK, SYGVNS. DNA of the CDR3: TGTGCCAGCAGGGGGGGGGCCGGGAGGAACACTGAAGCTTTCTTT. It yields the protein CASRGGAGRNTEAFF.

This chain uses TRBV20-1 with TRBJ1-2; possible D gene TRBD1, 5 bases. The CDR3 consists of 11 residues. Per germline, CDR1 DFQATT and CDR2 SNEGSKA (reference sequence). The V gene lost 6 bases and the J gene lost 4 bases, with 9 bases spanning the gap. CDR3 loop: CSADSSYGYTF. For the CDR3, the DNA is TGCAGTGCCGACAGTTCCTATGGCTACACCTTC.

The J gene is TRBJ2-7, the V gene TRBV5-1; 11 nucleotides line up with TRBD2. Germline CDR1 is SGHRS and CDR2 is YFSETQ. V was pared by 1 base and J by 4 bases, with 7 bases of the junction left unmatched. CDR3 size: 16 residues. CDR3: CASSLSPTSGTYEQYF. CDR3 sequence (DNA): TGCGCCAGCAGCTTGTCCCCGACTAGCGGGACATACGAGCAGTACTTC.

The chain employs TRBV7-9 and TRBJ1-2, with 7 nucleotides matching TRBD1. Germline CDR1 SEHNR, CDR2 FQNEAQ (reference sequence). With 4 bases clipped from V and 5 bases from J, the junction kept 1 base outside the gene matches. The CDR3 runs 12 residues. CDR3 in amino acids: CASSSTGYGYTF. The CDR3 DNA sequence: TGTGCCAGCAGCTCGACAGGGTATGGCTACACCTTC.

The V and J genes are TRBV19 and TRBJ1-4, with 8 bases aligning to TRBD1. V lost 5 bases and J lost 7; bases outside the gene matches: 9. Germline loops: CDR1 LNHDA, CDR2 SQIVND (reference sequence). The CDR3 is 15 amino acids. Written as DNA, the CDR3 is TGTGCCAGTAGTGGATGGGACAGGACTCCTGAAAAACTGTTTTTT. It is translated as CASSGWDRTPEKLFF.

The chain combines TRBV9 with TRBJ1-5; D might be TRBD1 (5 bases). The CDR3 totals 14 residues. Trimming took 2 bases from V and 4 from J, leaving 10 bases between them. Germline V gene lookup returns CDR1 SGDLS and CDR2 YYNGEE. The CDR3 here is CASSVDSQNQPQHF. CDR3 nucleotide sequence: TGTGCCAGCAGCGTTGACAGTCAAAATCAGCCCCAGCATTTT.

The V gene is TRBV24-1, the J gene TRBJ2-3; TRBD2 agrees at 7 bases. The CDR3 is 15 residues long. The J segment lost 1 base and the V segment lost 4 bases, leaving 4 bases of the junction unmatched. Germline CDR1 and CDR2: KGHDR and SFDVKD. CDR3 residues: CATSEPTSGTDTQYF. The CDR3 bases are TGTGCCACCAGTGAACCCACTAGCGGCACAGATACGCAGTATTTT.

The rearrangement links TRBV5-4 to TRBJ1-1, with a possible D match to TRBD1 (6 bases). CDR1 and CDR2 (germline): SGHNT, YYREEE (reference sequence). V lost 2 bases and J 0 bases, leaving 14 bases between the germline ends. The CDR3 totals 16 residues. CDR3 bases: TGTGCCAGCAGCTTCGCTTGGACAGCCATGAACACTGAAGCTTTCTTT. Protein sequence: CASSFAWTAMNTEAFF.

The rearrangement joins TRBV19 to TRBJ1-2; no clear D gene. With 7 bases removed from V and 5 bases from J, the gap between germline ends came to 17 bases. CDR3 size: 14 residues. The germline gives CDR1 LNHDA, CDR2 SQIVND (reference sequence). The CDR3 sequence: CASTLGAVGYGYTF. In DNA form, the CDR3 reads TGTGCCAGTACCCTAGGAGCAGTCGGGTATGGCTACACCTTC.

The V and J genes are TRBV5-6 and TRBJ1-3; D is perhaps TRBD1 (5 bases). There are 15 residues in the CDR3. Germline V CDR1 and CDR2: SGHDT, YYEEEE. Trimming removed 1 base at V and 0 bases at J, with 8 bases between. In DNA, the CDR3 is TGTGCCAGCAGCTTGTGGGGCAGCTCTGGAAACACCATATATTTT. Translating gives CASSLWGSSGNTIYF.

DNA for the CDR3: TGTGCCAGCAGACCTCTAGCGGGGGGCACAGATACGCAGTATTTT. Translated: CASRPLAGGTDTQYF. This chain joins TRBV2 and TRBJ2-3, with TRBD2 identical over 10 bases. J was trimmed by 1 base and V by 6 bases; bases with no gene match: 4. The CDR3 runs to 15 residues. The V gene's germline CDR1 is SNHLY and CDR2 FYNNEI. Looking up the rest from reference TRBV2 and TRBJ2-3 gives the full variable domain: EPEVTQTPSHQVTQMGQEVILRCVPISNHLYFYWYRQILGQKVEFLVSFYNNEISEKSEIFDDQFSVERPDGSNFTLKIRSTKLEDSAMYFCASRPLAGGTDTQYFGPGTRLTVL.

V is TRBV5-5 and J is TRBJ1-2, with TRBD1 identical over 7 bases. This CDR3 comprises 13 residues. Trimming took 4 bases from V and 2 from J; bases not matched to a gene: 2. The germline V gene has CDR1 SGHKS and CDR2 YYEKEE (reference sequence). The CDR3 reads CASSDRVNYGYTF. In DNA, the CDR3 is TGTGCCAGCAGCGACAGGGTAAACTATGGCTACACCTTC.

V gene TRBV6-6 combines with J gene TRBJ2-2, with 8 bases that match TRBD1. Germline CDR1 is MNHNY and CDR2 is SVGAGI (reference sequence). V lost 1 base, J lost 3 bases, and 4 bases stayed unmatched. The CDR3 consists of 16 residues. CDR3 in amino acids: CASSYFSGGHTGELFF. The CDR3 DNA is TGTGCCAGCAGTTACTTTTCAGGGGGCCACACCGGGGAGCTGTTTTTT.

The genes are TRBV7-9 and TRBJ1-5, with D perhaps TRBD1 (5 bases). The CDR3 has 15 amino acids. Germline V gives CDR1 SEHNR, CDR2 FQNEAQ (reference sequence). Trimming took 5 bases from V and 0 from J, leaving 11 bases between them. The DNA of the CDR3 is TGTGCCAGCAGCGGGGGGGATTATAGCAATCAGCCCCAGCATTTT. It specifies CASSGGDYSNQPQHF.

V is TRBV4-3 and J is TRBJ2-3; TRBD2 might be the D (7 bases). Deletions cut 0 bases from V and 5 bases from J, with 12 bases between. The CDR3 runs 15 residues. Germline loops: CDR1 LGHNA, CDR2 YSLEER. CDR3 bases: TGCGCCAGCAGCCAAGATCTTAGGGGGGGAGATACGCAGTATTTT. The encoded protein is CASSQDLRGGDTQYF.

The chain employs TRBV28 and TRBJ2-5, with 7 bases aligning to TRBD2. V gave up 6 bases and J gave up 1 base; unmatched junction bases: 8. From germline, CDR1 is MDHEN and CDR2 SYDVKM. The length of the CDR3 is 15 residues. CDR3 residues: CASSWGGTGQETQYF. The CDR3 bases are TGTGCCAGCAGCTGGGGGGGAACGGGCCAAGAGACCCAGTACTTC.

The genes are TRBV7-2 and TRBJ2-3, with 7 bases matching TRBD2. This CDR3 contains 15 residues. Germline V gene sequence: CDR1 SGHTA, CDR2 FQGNSA. With 1 base clipped from V and 2 bases from J, the junction kept 3 bases outside the gene matches. Here the CDR3 reads CASSLVAGVTDTQYF. The CDR3 nucleotides are TGTGCCAGCAGCTTAGTCGCGGGGGTCACAGATACGCAGTATTTT. The full variable domain, in which reference TRBV7-2 and TRBJ2-3 provide the parts outside the CDR3, is GAGVSQSPSNKVTEKGKDVELRCDPISGHTALYWYRQSLGQGLEFLIYFQGNSAPDKSGLPSDRFSAERTGGSVSTLTIQRTQQEDSAVYLCASSLVAGVTDTQYFGPGTRLTVL.